The T cell receptor (beta chain) described here comes from a study of cytomegalovirus exposure and HLA in healthy donors. Study-level information: Membership in the Caucasian-associated ancestry cluster was found for around 85% of approximately 380 genotyped donors. The study, taken as a whole, reports: In a later analysis, specific HLA alleles were associated with 15,000 to 20,000 TCR beta sequences at a 0.05 false discovery rate.

In the PCR, 60 Vbeta and 13 Jbeta primers were used. Some clones are missing from TCRdb's copy, which holds only in-frame ones; the method was immunoSEQ multiplex PCR. The sample consists of around 180,000 clones, roughly 70% of them appearing once. The CDR3 has 12 residues. Germline trimming cut 0 bases from V and 10 bases from J; bases unmatched to any gene: 3. Looked up from germline, CDR1 is SGHRS and CDR2 is YFSETQ. Notes on this clone: Its antigen is unidentified.

Sequencing used PBMCs. V gene TRBV5-1 combines with J gene TRBJ1-1, with 7 bases aligning to TRBD1. The sequence was obtained from a girl aged 5-17 years in good health and CMV-seronegative. The CDR3, as DNA: TGCGCCAGCAGCTTGGGACAGGGCCTAGCTTTCTTT. Amino acids: CASSLGQGLAFF.